This passage covers 25 T cell receptor beta chains from one sample sequenced in a study of T cell responses to AZD1222 COVID-19 vaccine listed by TCRdb under 2021. The meaning of the sample's time point label: about 28 days (+/-7) after the second vaccine dose. The library came from the immunoSEQ multiplex PCR assay. TCRdb took this table from immuneACCESS and kept in-frame rearrangements with V and J called. Such tables lack part of the clones; where checked against another copy, unresolved V genes explain under half of the gap, and the rest is unexplained. In this sample the table shows roughly 180,000 clones, just over 90% of which occur a single time. The ten largest clones add up to 1.5% to 2% of the sample. Sequencing used peripheral blood, obtained 28 days after the second AZD1222 dose. These receptors were obtained from an adult who received the AZD1222 COVID-19 vaccine.

V and J are TRBV7-3 and TRBJ2-2, with TRBD2 matching over 8 bases. This CDR3 has 15 residues. CDR1 is SGHTA, CDR2 FQGTGA, per germline. Trimming cost V 2 bases and J 7 bases; bases outside gene matches: 6. The CDR3 reads CASSLLAGGFGELFF. CDR3 DNA sequence: TGTGCCAGCAGCTTATTGGCGGGAGGATTCGGGGAGCTGTTTTTT. Filled out from reference TRBV7-3 and TRBJ2-2, the complete variable domain reads GAGVSQTPSNKVTEKGKYVELRCDPISGHTALYWYRQSLGQGPEFLIYFQGTGAADDSGLPNDRFFAVRPEGSVSTLKIQRTERGDSAVYLCASSLLAGGFGELFFGEGSRLTVL.

This clone occurred once. The V call is TRBV19, the J call TRBJ2-1; D possibly corresponds to TRBD1 (6 bases). The CDR3 spans 14 residues. V lost 5 bases, J lost 9 bases, and 17 bases lay in between. CDR1 is LNHDA, CDR2 SQIVND, per germline (reference sequence). Here the CDR3 DNA reads TGTGCCAGTAGTTCCCGGGACATTAAGGGTGAGCAGTTCTTC. As protein: CASSSRDIKGEQFF.

This clone was seen a few times. The CDR3 region has the DNA TGTGCCAGTAGTTTGCAGGGGAAATGGTCACCCCTCCACTTT. Amino acid sequence: CASSLQGKWSPLHF. The V call is TRBV19, the J call TRBJ1-6; the D gene is possibly TRBD1 (6 bases). From germline, CDR1 is LNHDA and CDR2 SQIVND (reference sequence). Trimming cost V 5 bases and J 10 bases, with 15 bases left between them. The CDR3 loop spans 14 amino acids.

V gene TRBV15 combines with J gene TRBJ2-3, with D unclear. V lost 1 base and J lost 0, with 8 bases in between. The length of the CDR3 is 15 residues. Germline assignment: CDR1 LNHNV and CDR2 YYDKDF (reference sequence). The CDR3 reads CATSRVVSSTDTQYF. The CDR3, as DNA: TGTGCCACCAGCAGAGTAGTCAGCAGCACAGATACGCAGTATTTT.

The gene calls are TRBV6-5 and TRBJ1-1; D is ambiguous. V was trimmed by 1 base and J by 3 bases, leaving 12 bases between them. Germline V gene data show CDR1 as MNHEY and CDR2 as SVGAGI. CDR3 size: 15 residues. The CDR3 sequence is CASSYYTGGDTEAFF. Here the CDR3 DNA reads TGTGCCAGCAGTTACTATACGGGTGGGGACACTGAAGCTTTCTTT.

The rearrangement links TRBV19 to TRBJ2-3; 13 bases match TRBD2. The CDR3 sequence is 15 residues long. Losses at the gene ends were 9 bases for V and 2 bases for J; bases not matched to a gene: 5. The germline CDR1 and CDR2 sequences are LNHDA and SQIVND (reference sequence). The CDR3 coding sequence is TGTGCCAGCCGGGGACTAGCGGGACCCACAGATACGCAGTATTTT. Its protein is CASRGLAGPTDTQYF.

The chain employs TRBV25-1 and TRBJ2-1, with TRBD2 identical over 14 bases. V dropped 4 bases and J dropped 10; count of bases not matched to a gene: 3. The germline V gene encodes CDR1 MGHDK and CDR2 SYGVNS. The CDR3 runs to 14 residues. CDR3 DNA: TGTGCCAGCAGTGGGGGACTAGCGGGAGTAGAGCAGTTCTTC. Translation gives CASSGGLAGVEQFF.

The genes are TRBV11-1 and TRBJ2-7, with a possible D match to TRBD1 (6 bases). CDR3 length: 14 residues. V was pared by 5 bases and J by 4 bases, with 15 bases between. CDR1 is SGHAT, CDR2 FQDESV, per germline (reference sequence). The CDR3 region is CASSPYRVSYEQYF. The CDR3 DNA reads as TGTGCCAGCAGCCCCTACAGGGTATCGTACGAGCAGTACTTC.

The J gene is TRBJ1-1, the V gene TRBV7-2, with D hard to call. This CDR3 spans 15 amino acids. The germline V gene encodes CDR1 SGHTA and CDR2 FQGNSA. The V end lost 3 bases, the J end lost 1 base, and 12 bases lay between the germline ends. CDR3 residues: CASSFAGTQNTEAFF. The CDR3 DNA is TGTGCCAGCAGCTTCGCAGGCACCCAGAACACTGAAGCTTTCTTT.

The gene calls are TRBV19 and TRBJ2-5; 7 bases align to TRBD1. J lost 5 bases, V lost 5 bases, and 14 bases had no gene match. The CDR3 is made up of 16 amino acids. Germline CDR1 reads LNHDA; CDR2 reads SQIVND (reference sequence). DNA of the CDR3: TGTGCCAGTAGTTCCTGGACAGGTTCATCTACGGAGACCCAGTACTTC. Amino acid sequence: CASSSWTGSSTETQYF.

The chain carries TRBV18 and TRBJ1-4; TRBD1 aligns across 9 bases. CDR3 length: 15 residues. In germline, CDR1 is KGHSH, CDR2 LQKENI. The trim removed 0 bases at V and 5 bases at J, leaving 1 base unmatched. The CDR3 region is CASSPPDRGNEKLFF. The CDR3 DNA sequence: TGTGCCAGCTCACCACCCGACAGGGGGAATGAAAAACTGTTTTTT.

The rearrangement joins TRBV7-9 to TRBJ1-1; TRBD1 is a possible D gene (5 bases). V was shortened by 5 bases and J by 7 bases, with 14 bases between the two germline ends. Germline V gene data show CDR1 as SEHNR and CDR2 as FQNEAQ (reference sequence). CDR3 size: 13 residues. The CDR3 sequence is CASSQSWGDEAFF. CDR3 bases: TGTGCCAGCAGCCAATCTTGGGGGGATGAAGCTTTCTTT.

The chain employs TRBV2 and TRBJ2-3; perhaps TRBD2 as D (6 bases). Germline CDR1 SNHLY, CDR2 FYNNEI. CDR3 length equals 15 residues. Deletions cut 4 bases from V and 2 bases from J, with 13 bases between. This CDR3 reads CASSVGGLLTDTQYF. CDR3 bases: TGTGCCAGCAGTGTTGGGGGACTTCTCACAGATACGCAGTATTTT.

V gene TRBV7-9 combines with J gene TRBJ2-3; D may match TRBD1 or TRBD2 (5 bases each). The CDR3 is 15 residues long. The V gene lost 1 base and the J gene lost 1 base, with 9 bases spanning the gap. Germline lookup yields CDR1 SEHNR and CDR2 FQNEAQ (reference sequence). The CDR3 protein is CASSLGGARTDTQYF. DNA for the CDR3: TGTGCCAGCAGCTTAGGAGGGGCGCGCACAGATACGCAGTATTTT. Drawing the rest from reference TRBV7-9 and TRBJ2-3, the complete variable domain is DTGVSQNPRHKITKRGQNVTFRCDPISEHNRLYWYRQTLGQGPEFLTYFQNEAQLEKSRLLSDRFSAERPKGSFSTLEIQRTEQGDSAMYLCASSLGGARTDTQYFGPGTRLTVL.

V is TRBV29-1 and J is TRBJ1-1; no firm D call. The CDR3 runs 16 residues. Germline CDR1 and CDR2: SQVTM and ANQGSEA. The V end lost 4 bases, the J end lost 3 bases, and 21 bases lay between the germline ends. This CDR3 is CSVVGLPDLGDTEAFF. Written as DNA, the CDR3 is TGCAGCGTTGTGGGCCTCCCCGATCTCGGTGACACTGAAGCTTTCTTT. Variable domain in full (rest from reference TRBV29-1 and TRBJ1-1): SAVISQKPSRDICQRGTSLTIQCQVDSQVTMMFWYRQQPGQSLTLIATANQGSEATYESGFVIDKFPISRPNLTFSTLTVSNMSPEDSSIYLCSVVGLPDLGDTEAFFGQGTRLTVV.

This clone is medium-sized within its sample. The chain couples TRBV10-1 to TRBJ1-6; D gene ambiguous. CDR1 and CDR2 (germline): WNHNN, SYGVQD (reference sequence). The CDR3 has 14 residues. Trimming shortened V by 2 bases and J by 11 bases, and 13 bases separated the two germline ends. DNA for the CDR3: TGCGCCAGCAGTGAGAGGCCGGAACGAACACCCCTCCACTTT. It translates to CASSERPERTPLHF.

The chain couples TRBV14 to TRBJ2-4, with TRBD1 as a possible D gene (5 bases). V was shortened by 5 bases and J by 2 bases, with 16 bases between the two germline ends. The CDR3 contains 16 residues. The germline V gene has CDR1 SGHDN and CDR2 FVKESK. The CDR3 DNA sequence: TGTGCCAGCAGCGCCCGATATTCAGGGTCCAAAAACATTCAGTACTTC. Protein: CASSARYSGSKNIQYF. Combining the CDR3 with reference TRBV14 and TRBJ2-4 gives the whole variable domain EAGVTQFPSHSVIEKGQTVTLRCDPISGHDNLYWYRRVMGKEIKFLLHFVKESKQDESGMPNNRFLAERTGGTYSTLKVQPAELEDSGVYFCASSARYSGSKNIQYFGAGTRLSVL.

This chain uses TRBV6-5 with TRBJ1-3; a possible D gene is TRBD1 (5 bases). The V end was cut by 5 bases, the J end by 0 bases, with 11 bases between. Germline loops: CDR1 MNHEY, CDR2 SVGAGI. There are 15 residues in the CDR3. The CDR3 coding sequence is TGTGCCAGCAGTCCAGGGTTCGGCTCTGGAAACACCATATATTTT. It yields the protein CASSPGFGSGNTIYF.

The chain joins TRBV19 to TRBJ2-7; tentative D call: TRBD2 (5 bases). Germline V gene lookup returns CDR1 LNHDA and CDR2 SQIVND (reference sequence). V lost 6 bases and J 1 base, leaving 7 bases between the germline ends. The CDR3 totals 12 residues. CDR3 loop: CASRGGSYEQYF. DNA for the CDR3: TGTGCCAGTAGGGGCGGGTCCTACGAGCAGTACTTC.

This chain links TRBV15 with TRBJ2-1, with a weak D call TRBD1 (6 bases). Germline V CDR1 and CDR2: LNHNV, YYDKDF (reference sequence). The CDR3 runs 15 residues. Trimming removed 3 bases at V and 1 base at J, with 10 bases between. The CDR3 DNA reads as TGTGCCACCAGCAGTCAGGGGAGATCCTACAATGAGCAGTTCTTC. Encoded protein: CATSSQGRSYNEQFF. The full variable domain, rest sourced from reference TRBV15 and TRBJ2-1, is DAMVIQNPRYQVTQFGKPVTLSCSQTLNHNVMYWYQQKSSQAPKLLFHYYDKDFNNEADTPDNFQSRRPNTSFCFLDIRSPGLGDTAMYLCATSSQGRSYNEQFFGPGTRLTVL.

This rearrangement joins TRBV4-1 to TRBJ2-1, with 13 nucleotides matching TRBD2. The CDR3 loop spans 19 amino acids. CDR1 is MGHRA, CDR2 YSYEKL, per germline. The V gene end was trimmed by 0 bases and the J gene end by 3 bases; junction bases not matched to a gene: 8. The CDR3 region has the DNA TGCGCCAGCAGCCAAGATTGGACTAGCGGGAGTGGGGTCTACAATGAGCAGTTCTTC. Its translation is CASSQDWTSGSGVYNEQFF.

The V call is TRBV29-1, the J call TRBJ2-3, with D possibly TRBD2 on 5 matching bases. The CDR3 covers 13 residues. CDR1 and CDR2 from the germline V gene are SQVTM and ANQGSEA. With 4 bases removed from V and 4 bases from J, the gap between germline ends came to 12 bases. This chain's CDR3 is CSVVAAVPDTQYF. The DNA of the CDR3 is TGCAGCGTTGTGGCAGCGGTACCAGATACGCAGTATTTT.

This chain connects TRBV7-9 to TRBJ1-3; D is perhaps TRBD1 (5 bases). The CDR3 length is 16 residues. The V end lost 5 bases, the J end lost 1 base, and 15 bases lay between the germline ends. Germline CDR1 reads SEHNR; CDR2 reads FQNEAQ (reference sequence). CDR3 sequence: CASSVDGAGSGNTIYF. The DNA of the CDR3 is TGTGCCAGCAGCGTAGATGGGGCAGGGTCTGGAAACACCATATATTTT.

This chain links TRBV4-2 with TRBJ2-5; 9 nucleotides match TRBD2. V was pared by 0 bases and J by 9 bases, with 14 bases of the junction left unmatched. Germline CDR1 reads LGHNA; CDR2 reads YNFKEQ. The CDR3 covers 17 residues. The CDR3 nucleotides are TGTGCCAGCAGCCAAGATGTAAGCGGGGGGACGGGCTGGGCCCAGTACTTC. This sequence encodes CASSQDVSGGTGWAQYF.

This chain uses TRBV21-1 with TRBJ1-3. TRBV21-1 is termed a pseudogene. The CDR3 sequence is 15 residues long. The CDR3 region is CASSKEGRAGNTIYF. Here the CDR3 DNA reads TGTGCCAGCAGCAAAGAGGGAAGGGCTGGAAACACCATATATTTT.